These 6 T cell receptor beta chains share one sample of origin, sequenced in a study of blood T cell repertoires in COVID-19. Generated by immunoSEQ multiplex PCR, the TCRdb table keeps only in-frame clones and is missing some. The sample records tens of thousands of clones, 76% being singletons. Source material: peripheral blood. The receptors come from a man between 65 and 85 years old with acute or convalescent COVID-19.

The rearrangement links TRBV6-1 to TRBJ1-1; weak D call: TRBD1 (5 bases). V was cut by 0 bases and J by 1 base, with 12 bases left in between. The CDR3 sequence is 16 residues long. Germline loops: CDR1 MNHNS, CDR2 SASEGT. The CDR3 DNA follows: TGTGCCAGCAGTGAAGCAGTGGGGCTCCAGAACACTGAAGCTTTCTTT. Translation: CASSEAVGLQNTEAFF.

The rearrangement links TRBV6-5 to TRBJ2-3; 7 bases line up with TRBD1. The CDR3 spans 14 residues. V was clipped by 2 bases and J by 5 bases; unmatched bases: 4. The V gene's germline CDR1 is MNHEY and CDR2 SVGAGI. Here the CDR3 reads CASSYRQGRDTQYF. DNA for the CDR3: TGTGCCAGCAGTTACCGACAGGGTCGAGATACGCAGTATTTT.

The J gene is TRBJ1-2, the V gene TRBV19, with a tentative D call TRBD1 (6 bases). This CDR3 has 13 amino acids. V gave up 4 bases and J gave up 6 bases, with 12 bases separating them. In germline, CDR1 is LNHDA, CDR2 SQIVND (reference sequence). CDR3 sequence: CASSSTGSDGYTF. For the CDR3, the DNA is TGTGCCAGTAGTAGTACAGGGAGTGATGGCTACACCTTC.

In its sample, this clone is medium-sized. V gene TRBV7-9 combines with J gene TRBJ1-3; no firm D call. This CDR3 has 15 amino acids. V lost 2 bases, J lost 0 bases, and 8 bases lay in between. Per germline, CDR1 SEHNR and CDR2 FQNEAQ (reference sequence). The CDR3 region has the DNA TGTGCCAGCAGCTTAAACCCCGGCTCTGGAAACACCATATATTTT. It specifies CASSLNPGSGNTIYF.

J is TRBJ2-1 and V is TRBV7-8, with TRBD1 matching over 7 bases. CDR1 and CDR2 from the germline V gene are SGHVS and FQNEAQ. Germline trimming cut 5 bases from V and 5 bases from J; bases unmatched to any gene: 9. The CDR3 loop spans 15 amino acids. DNA of the CDR3: TGTGCCAGCAGCCAAGACAGGGTGGGGAACAATGAGCAGTTCTTC. Its protein product is CASSQDRVGNNEQFF.

The chain combines TRBV9 with TRBJ2-5; 7 nucleotides agree with TRBD1. The CDR3 has 15 residues. Germline V gives CDR1 SGDLS, CDR2 YYNGEE. Trimming removed 0 bases from V and 5 bases from J; junction bases left unmatched: 7. As DNA, the CDR3 is TGTGCCAGCAGCGTAGGTCTAGGGGGACAGGAGACCCAGTACTTC. Protein sequence: CASSVGLGGQETQYF.